The 24 T cell receptor beta chains reported below all come from one sample, sequenced in a study of shared clonotypes between healthy human individuals. Libraries were prepared by immunoSEQ multiplex PCR; TCRdb keeps only in-frame clonotypes and omits some of them. The table includes about 1 million clones, about 70% detected once. Sequencing was performed on memory CD4+ T cells sorted from blood. Documented subset: CD45RA-negative fraction. These receptors all come from a man younger than 35 in good health.

The CDR3, as DNA: TGTGCCACCAGCGGGAGTAAGGAGCCCCAGCATTTT. This sequence encodes CATSGSKEPQHF. The genes are TRBV15 and TRBJ1-5; D is unresolved. The CDR3 spans 12 residues. Germline V CDR1 and CDR2: LNHNV, YYDKDF (reference sequence). Between the trimmed V and J ends, which lost 5 bases and 8 bases, there was a span of 10 bases.

J is TRBJ1-4 and V is TRBV18; possibly TRBD1 for D (5 bases). This CDR3 is 16 amino acids long. Germline lookup yields CDR1 KGHSH and CDR2 LQKENI. Trimming cost V 4 bases and J 3 bases, with 15 bases left between them. CDR3 nucleotides: TGTGCCAGCTCACTCTCACAGACGGGGCCTAATGAAAAACTGTTTTTT. The encoded protein is CASSLSQTGPNEKLFF.

In regard to this clone: This specimen includes other DNA sequences encoding the same CDR3. The rearrangement links TRBV18 to TRBJ2-7; the D is unclear. The CDR3 has 13 amino acids. V dropped 4 bases and J dropped 1 base, with 8 bases sitting between them. Germline lookup yields CDR1 KGHSH and CDR2 LQKENI. DNA of the CDR3: TGTGCCAGCTCACAGTCCGGATCCTACGAGCAGTACTTC. Translation: CASSQSGSYEQYF. Full variable domain (missing parts from reference TRBV18 and TRBJ2-7): NAGVMQNPRHLVRRRGQEARLRCSPMKGHSHVYWYRQLPEEGLKFMVYLQKENIIDESGMPKERFSAEFPKEGPSILRIQQVVRGDSAAYFCASSQSGSYEQYFGPGTRLTVT.

This clone has more than one count but fewer than ten. The sample carries other DNA sequences with the same CDR3. The chain links TRBV11-2 to TRBJ2-5, with a weak D call TRBD2 (5 bases). The CDR3 contains 13 residues. V dropped 3 bases and J dropped 5 bases, with 10 bases sitting between them. Germline values: CDR1 SGHAT, CDR2 FQNNGV. CDR3 DNA sequence: TGTGCCAGCAGCTTGGGCGGCGGGGAGACCCAGTACTTC. Translation: CASSLGGGETQYF. Variable domain in full (rest from reference TRBV11-2 and TRBJ2-5): EAGVAQSPRYKIIEKRQSVAFWCNPISGHATLYWYQQILGQGPKLLIQFQNNGVVDDSQLPKDRFSAERLKGVDSTLKIQPAKLEDSAVYLCASSLGGGETQYFGPGTRLLVL.

CDR3 in amino acids: CASSSNPSGKVYEQYF. DNA for the CDR3: TGTGCCAGCAGCTCAAACCCCAGCGGGAAGGTATACGAGCAGTACTTC. V and J are TRBV7-2 and TRBJ2-7; 7 nucleotides agree with TRBD2. V lost 4 bases and J lost 4; bases outside the gene matches: 13. The germline V gene has CDR1 SGHTA and CDR2 FQGNSA. This CDR3 comprises 16 residues.

This chain connects TRBV28 to TRBJ2-6; D might be TRBD2 (7 bases). CDR1 MDHEN and CDR2 SYDVKM come from the germline V gene. The CDR3 is 20 amino acids. V was clipped by 2 bases and J by 0 bases, with 20 bases between them. CDR3 in DNA: TGTGCCAGCAGTTTAACCCTAGGGAGCGGGGACATCTCTGGGGCCAACGTCCTGACTTTC. Protein: CASSLTLGSGDISGANVLTF.

This chain joins TRBV5-6 and TRBJ2-5; D is unresolved. The V end lost 0 bases, the J end lost 1 base, and 13 bases lay between the germline ends. Germline CDR1 reads SGHDT; CDR2 reads YYEEEE. The CDR3 runs 16 residues. The CDR3 here is CASSLGFSTAQETQYF. The CDR3 DNA reads TGTGCCAGCAGCTTGGGGTTTTCCACAGCCCAAGAGACCCAGTACTTC.

The V gene is TRBV28, the J gene TRBJ2-3, with D uncertain. V was cut by 6 bases and J by 2 bases, with 9 bases left in between. Per germline, CDR1 MDHEN and CDR2 SYDVKM. The CDR3 is 13 residues long. The CDR3 spells CASRKDITDTQYF. CDR3 coding DNA: TGTGCCAGCAGGAAGGATATCACAGATACGCAGTATTTT.

The genes are TRBV30 and TRBJ2-3, with D tentatively TRBD2 (6 bases). CDR1 and CDR2 from the germline V gene are GTSNPN and SVGIG (reference sequence). The CDR3 length is 13 residues. The V and J ends lost 4 bases and 2 bases respectively, with 10 bases between them. Written as DNA, the CDR3 is TGTGCCTGGATCCGACTAGTCACAGATACGCAGTATTTT. It codes for CAWIRLVTDTQYF.

The chain employs TRBV7-2 and TRBJ1-3; D gene uncertain. CDR3 length: 13 residues. Germline-derived CDR1 and CDR2 are SGHTA and FQGNSA. V was clipped by 2 bases and J by 4 bases, with 6 bases between them. The CDR3 nucleotides are TGTGCCAGCAGCTTACAATCCGGAAACACCATATATTTT. This codes for CASSLQSGNTIYF.

This clone was counted between two and nine times. This chain joins TRBV19 and TRBJ2-5; TRBD2 is a possible D gene (5 bases). The CDR3 sequence is 14 residues long. V lost 4 bases to trimming and J lost 7 bases, with 16 bases between them. Germline V gives CDR1 LNHDA, CDR2 SQIVND (reference sequence). The chain's CDR3 is CASSTLDGGGTQYF. The DNA for the CDR3 is TGTGCCAGTAGTACCCTGGACGGTGGAGGGACCCAGTACTTC.

This chain links TRBV28 with TRBJ1-1; tentative D call: TRBD1 (6 bases). The CDR3 is 12 amino acids. The germline V gene has CDR1 MDHEN and CDR2 SYDVKM. The V end was cut by 5 bases, the J end by 11 bases, with 15 bases between. The CDR3 nucleotides read TGTGCCAGCAGTACCCCCCAGGGGATGGCTTTCTTT. It encodes CASSTPQGMAFF.

This chain connects TRBV11-2 to TRBJ2-1, with 9 bases aligning to TRBD2. The CDR3 totals 17 residues. Germline V gives CDR1 SGHAT, CDR2 FQNNGV. V shed 2 bases, J shed 4 bases, and the junction held 9 bases outside the gene matches. In DNA, the CDR3 is TGTGCCAGCAGCTTATGGTCTAGCGGGACTCTATACAATGAGCAGTTCTTC. Protein: CASSLWSSGTLYNEQFF.

The V call is TRBV7-3, the J call TRBJ2-2; 9 positions agree with TRBD2. CDR1 is SGHTA and CDR2 is FQGTGA in the germline V gene. V was clipped by 5 bases and J by 4 bases; unmatched bases: 5. This CDR3 has 15 residues. The CDR3 sequence: CASSPRGGGTGELFF. The CDR3 DNA is TGTGCCAGCAGCCCGCGGGGGGGCGGCACCGGGGAGCTGTTTTTT.

The chain is built from TRBV5-6 and TRBJ1-6; no clear D gene. Deletions cut 2 bases from V and 6 bases from J, with 9 bases between. Germline V gene lookup returns CDR1 SGHDT and CDR2 YYEEEE. CDR3 length equals 14 residues. The CDR3 loop reads CASSLADLNSPLHF. The DNA for the CDR3 is TGTGCCAGCAGCTTAGCCGACCTTAATTCACCCCTCCACTTT.

The genes are TRBV6-5 and TRBJ1-2; TRBD1 aligns across 10 bases. The V gene's germline CDR1 is MNHEY and CDR2 SVGAGI. V was clipped by 6 bases and J by 8 bases; unmatched bases: 6. This CDR3 is 13 amino acids long. CDR3 sequence: CASRFGQGGGYTF. Written as DNA, the CDR3 is TGTGCCAGCAGATTCGGACAGGGGGGCGGCTACACCTTC.

The V gene is TRBV6-1, the J gene TRBJ2-7, with D hard to call. Germline CDR1 and CDR2: MNHNS and SASEGT. This CDR3 has 14 residues. The V end was cut by 4 bases, the J end by 6 bases, with 16 bases between. The chain's CDR3 is CASSGGAHTGEQYF. As DNA, the CDR3 is TGTGCCAGCAGTGGGGGTGCCCATACGGGCGAGCAGTACTTC.

About this clone itself: The same CDR3 is also encoded by other DNA sequences in this sample. The J gene is TRBJ2-3, the V gene TRBV7-2; D gene ambiguous. Between the trimmed V and J ends, which lost 0 bases and 0 bases, there was a span of 4 bases. CDR3 length: 14 amino acids. Germline CDR1 is SGHTA and CDR2 is FQGNSA. DNA of the CDR3: TGTGCCAGCAGCTTAGCTCATAGCACAGATACGCAGTATTTT. Its translation: CASSLAHSTDTQYF.

This clone came up once. V usage is TRBV19 and J usage is TRBJ1-1, with unresolved D. V was clipped by 5 bases and J by 1 base, with 11 bases between them. The germline gives CDR1 LNHDA, CDR2 SQIVND (reference sequence). The CDR3 spans 14 residues. CDR3 protein: CASSPEWKNTEAFF. CDR3 sequence (DNA): TGTGCCAGTAGTCCAGAGTGGAAGAACACTGAAGCTTTCTTT.

CDR3 sequence reads: CASSRQDTEAFF. In DNA form, the CDR3 reads TGTGCCAGCAGCCGCCAGGACACTGAAGCTTTCTTT. This chain uses TRBV11-2 with TRBJ1-1; no firm D call. V lost 5 bases and J 3 bases, leaving 7 bases between the germline ends. The germline V gene has CDR1 SGHAT and CDR2 FQNNGV. The CDR3 runs to 12 residues.

This clone has only a few counts. This chain joins TRBV5-6 and TRBJ1-2; D unresolved. Germline assignment: CDR1 SGHDT and CDR2 YYEEEE. The CDR3 totals 13 residues. V gave up 4 bases and J gave up 8 bases, with 15 bases separating them. The CDR3 reads CASSAPPGGGYTF. The CDR3 nucleotides are TGTGCCAGCAGCGCCCCGCCCGGCGGAGGCTACACCTTC. The full variable domain, rest sourced from reference TRBV5-6 and TRBJ1-2, is DAGVTQSPTHLIKTRGQQVTLRCSPKSGHDTVSWYQQALGQGPQFIFQYYEEEERQRGNFPDRFSGHQFPNYSSELNVNALLLGDSALYLCASSAPPGGGYTFGSGTRLTVV.

V is TRBV19 and J is TRBJ2-5, with 7 bases aligning to TRBD1. Germline lookup yields CDR1 LNHDA and CDR2 SQIVND (reference sequence). J was trimmed by 5 bases and V by 1 base; bases with no gene match: 7. This CDR3 is built from 15 residues. CDR3 loop: CASSIVWDSQETQYF. The CDR3 nucleotides read TGTGCCAGTAGTATAGTTTGGGACAGCCAGGAGACCCAGTACTTC. The full variable domain, its missing parts supplied by reference TRBV19 and TRBJ2-5, is DGGITQSPKYLFRKEGQNVTLSCEQNLNHDAMYWYRQDPGQGLRLIYYSQIVNDFQKGDIAEGYSVSREKKESFPLTVTSAQKNPTAFYLCASSIVWDSQETQYFGPGTRLLVL.

The V gene is TRBV19, the J gene TRBJ1-1; unclear D gene. V was pared by 3 bases and J by 1 base, with 9 bases between. Germline V lookup: CDR1 LNHDA, CDR2 SQIVND (reference sequence). The CDR3 is made up of 14 amino acids. CDR3 protein: CASSIPLSNTEAFF. DNA for the CDR3: TGTGCCAGTAGTATTCCCTTATCGAACACTGAAGCTTTCTTT.

The gene calls are TRBV6-1 and TRBJ2-2, with 7 bases aligning to TRBD1. CDR3 size: 14 residues. Germline CDR1 is MNHNS and CDR2 is SASEGT. V lost 5 bases to trimming and J lost 3 bases; unmatched junction nucleotides: 3. CDR3: CASSSQGYTGELFF. The CDR3 coding sequence is TGTGCCAGCAGTTCACAGGGGTACACCGGGGAGCTGTTTTTT.